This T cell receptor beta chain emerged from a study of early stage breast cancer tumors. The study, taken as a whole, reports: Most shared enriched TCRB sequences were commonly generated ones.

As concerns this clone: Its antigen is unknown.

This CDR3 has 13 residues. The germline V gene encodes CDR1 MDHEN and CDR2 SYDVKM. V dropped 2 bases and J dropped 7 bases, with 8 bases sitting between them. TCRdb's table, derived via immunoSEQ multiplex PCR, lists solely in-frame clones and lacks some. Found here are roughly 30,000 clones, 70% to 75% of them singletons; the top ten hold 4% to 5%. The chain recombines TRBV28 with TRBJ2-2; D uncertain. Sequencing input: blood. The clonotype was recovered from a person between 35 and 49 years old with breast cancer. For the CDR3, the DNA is TGTGCCAGCAGTTTAGGGTCCGGCGGGGAGCTGTTTTTT. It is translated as CASSLGSGGELFF.